The 32 T cell receptor beta chains in this list originate from one sample, sequenced in a study of shared clonotypes between healthy human individuals. Sequencing was performed with immunoSEQ multiplex PCR; in TCRdb, only in-frame clones are kept and a portion is missing. This table has some 1.5 million clones, roughly 98% appearing once. Sequencing used naive CD4+ T cells sorted from blood. The subset is: CD45RA+ positively selected. These receptors were taken from a man aged 25-40 years in good health.

J is TRBJ2-1 and V is TRBV28; no reliable D call. The V end was cut by 3 bases, the J end by 0 bases, with 15 bases between. This CDR3 is built from 17 residues. The germline CDR1 and CDR2 sequences are MDHEN and SYDVKM. CDR3 protein: CASSFNSLNSSYNEQFF. The CDR3 DNA sequence: TGTGCCAGCAGTTTCAACAGTCTGAATAGCTCCTACAATGAGCAGTTCTTC.

The chain carries TRBV10-3 and TRBJ2-1; unclear D gene. CDR3 length: 12 amino acids. The V end was cut by 3 bases, the J end by 5 bases, with 5 bases between. Germline-derived CDR1 and CDR2 are ENHRY and SYGVKD. The CDR3 region has the DNA TGTGCCATCAGTGAAGTCCACAATGAGCAGTTCTTC. This gives the protein CAISEVHNEQFF.

V is TRBV6-1 and J is TRBJ2-3; D is unclear. The CDR3 has 15 residues. Trimming removed 7 bases from V and 0 bases from J, with 14 bases in between. Per the germline V gene, CDR1 is MNHNS and CDR2 is SASEGT. In DNA, the CDR3 is TGTGCCAGCATTCGAGGACCCGCTAGCACAGATACGCAGTATTTT. This translates into CASIRGPASTDTQYF.

The V gene is TRBV5-1, the J gene TRBJ2-2; D call uncertain. Germline assignment: CDR1 SGHRS and CDR2 YFSETQ. This CDR3 comprises 16 residues. V was shortened by 5 bases and J by 3 bases, with 17 bases between the two germline ends. This CDR3 reads CASRAFHSPDTGELFF. In nucleotides, the CDR3 is TGCGCCAGCAGGGCGTTTCACAGTCCGGACACCGGGGAGCTGTTTTTT.

V is TRBV5-1 and J is TRBJ2-2; 7 positions match TRBD1. V lost 4 bases to trimming and J lost 4 bases; unmatched junction nucleotides: 7. This CDR3 spans 15 amino acids. Looked up from germline, CDR1 is SGHRS and CDR2 is YFSETQ. The DNA for the CDR3 is TGCGCCAGCAGCGGAAGGGACAGCCTCACCGGGGAGCTGTTTTTT. Translating it yields CASSGRDSLTGELFF.

In this sample, this clone turned up once. The chain employs TRBV6-6 and TRBJ2-5; 9 bases match TRBD1. Germline loops: CDR1 MNHNY, CDR2 SVGAGI (reference sequence). V lost 2 bases to trimming and J lost 0 bases; unmatched junction nucleotides: 1. CDR3 length equals 15 residues. The CDR3 DNA reads as TGTGCCAGCAGTTACGGGGACAGGGACCAAGAGACCCAGTACTTC. Its protein product is CASSYGDRDQETQYF.

The CDR3 sequence: CASRLFRDSYNEQFF. CDR3 in DNA: TGTGCCAGCAGATTATTCCGGGACAGCTACAATGAGCAGTTCTTC. The chain recombines TRBV6-6 with TRBJ2-1, with TRBD1 matching over 7 bases. Germline assignment: CDR1 MNHNY and CDR2 SVGAGI (reference sequence). The J segment lost 3 bases and the V segment lost 6 bases, leaving 8 bases of the junction unmatched. CDR3 size: 15 residues.

The CDR3 DNA sequence: TGCGCCAGCAGTGAGTTGAACGAAGAGACCCAGTACTTC. It codes for CASSELNEETQYF. This chain connects TRBV10-1 to TRBJ2-5; D unclear. CDR1 and CDR2 (germline): WNHNN, SYGVQD (reference sequence). This CDR3 is 13 amino acids long. V was pared by 1 base and J by 3 bases, with 6 bases between.

V is TRBV5-1 and J is TRBJ2-5; TRBD1 matches 8 bases. Germline CDR1 and CDR2: SGHRS and YFSETQ. V gave up 6 bases and J gave up 5 bases; unmatched junction bases: 9. The CDR3 spans 14 residues. DNA for the CDR3: TGCGCCAGCACCACGGGACAGGCCACGGAGACCCAGTACTTC. Translated, it gives CASTTGQATETQYF.

The chain uses TRBV19 and TRBJ2-1; D remains unclear. The CDR3 is made up of 13 amino acids. From germline, CDR1 is LNHDA and CDR2 SQIVND (reference sequence). V shed 8 bases and J shed 0 bases, with 8 bases lying between them. Here the CDR3 DNA reads TGTGCCAGTCTGAGTAGCTCCTACAATGAGCAGTTCTTC. Amino acid sequence: CASLSSSYNEQFF.

The chain uses TRBV5-1 and TRBJ1-2; 7 bases fit TRBD1. With 0 bases clipped from V and 4 bases from J, the junction kept 6 bases outside the gene matches. Per germline, CDR1 SGHRS and CDR2 YFSETQ. The CDR3 length is 15 residues. The CDR3 loop is CASSLGTGQTYGYTF. CDR3 coding DNA: TGCGCCAGCAGCTTGGGAACGGGACAGACCTATGGCTACACCTTC.

Only one count was recorded for this clone. The identical CDR3 is also encoded by other nucleotide sequences in the sample. The V and J genes are TRBV15 and TRBJ2-7; no definite D call. The CDR3 consists of 15 residues. Germline CDR1 LNHNV, CDR2 YYDKDF (reference sequence). V was pared by 0 bases and J by 1 base, with 10 bases between. CDR3 sequence reads: CATSREGSGSYEQYF. CDR3 sequence (DNA): TGTGCCACCAGCAGAGAGGGCTCGGGTTCCTACGAGCAGTACTTC. Combining the CDR3 with reference TRBV15 and TRBJ2-7 gives the whole variable domain DAMVIQNPRYQVTQFGKPVTLSCSQTLNHNVMYWYQQKSSQAPKLLFHYYDKDFNNEADTPDNFQSRRPNTSFCFLDIRSPGLGDTAMYLCATSREGSGSYEQYFGPGTRLTVT.

This clone was detected once. The chain combines TRBV7-2 with TRBJ2-7; 12 bases match TRBD2. Germline V lookup: CDR1 SGHTA, CDR2 FQGNSA. This CDR3 spans 14 amino acids. V gave up 5 bases and J gave up 2 bases; unmatched junction bases: 1. The CDR3 sequence: CASSGLAGPYEQYF. In DNA form, the CDR3 reads TGTGCCAGCAGCGGACTAGCGGGACCCTACGAGCAGTACTTC.

This chain joins TRBV6-5 and TRBJ1-2; 9 bases are shared with TRBD1. The CDR3 loop spans 15 amino acids. Unmatched junction bases numbered 8, after V lost 4 bases and J lost 5 bases. Germline CDR1 MNHEY, CDR2 SVGAGI. CDR3 protein: CASSSLGQGLYGYTF. In DNA, the CDR3 is TGTGCCAGCAGTTCCCTGGGACAGGGACTATATGGCTACACCTTC.

This chain connects TRBV28 to TRBJ1-2; D is unresolved. The V and J ends lost 10 bases and 6 bases respectively, with 18 bases between them. CDR3 size: 13 residues. Germline loops: CDR1 MDHEN, CDR2 SYDVKM. This CDR3 reads CATRSAFRHGYTF. The CDR3 coding sequence is TGTGCCACCAGATCTGCCTTCAGGCATGGCTACACCTTC.

About this clone: This specimen includes other DNA sequences encoding the same CDR3. The chain carries TRBV6-1 and TRBJ2-7; the D is unclear. This CDR3 has 11 amino acids. Germline V gene data show CDR1 as MNHNS and CDR2 as SASEGT. V was cut by 4 bases and J by 4 bases, with 5 bases left in between. The CDR3 protein is CASSVRYEQYF. The CDR3 DNA reads as TGTGCCAGCAGTGTCAGGTACGAGCAGTACTTC.

The V call is TRBV6-1, the J call TRBJ1-2; no clear D. This CDR3 is built from 13 residues. Trimming took 0 bases from V and 5 from J, leaving 7 bases between them. Germline assignment: CDR1 MNHNS and CDR2 SASEGT. CDR3 loop: CASSEADTYGYTF. DNA of the CDR3: TGTGCCAGCAGTGAAGCTGACACGTATGGCTACACCTTC.

The V gene is TRBV4-3, the J gene TRBJ2-7, with D uncertain. V lost 1 base to trimming and J lost 8 bases, with 12 bases between them. The germline V gene has CDR1 LGHNA and CDR2 YSLEER. The CDR3 length is 13 residues. CDR3: CASSQVIGYKQYF. CDR3 DNA sequence: TGCGCCAGCAGCCAAGTTATCGGGTACAAGCAGTACTTC.

The gene calls are TRBV7-9 and TRBJ1-1; 8 bases agree with TRBD1. Trimming cost V 1 base and J 0 bases; bases outside gene matches: 7. This CDR3 has 17 residues. The germline V gene encodes CDR1 SEHNR and CDR2 FQNEAQ (reference sequence). The CDR3 coding sequence is TGTGCCAGCAGCTTAGTGACAGGGGCGGGGATGAACACTGAAGCTTTCTTT. Translated, it gives CASSLVTGAGMNTEAFF.

The chain recombines TRBV4-3 with TRBJ2-1, with a weak D call TRBD2 (6 bases). The germline V gene encodes CDR1 LGHNA and CDR2 YSLEER. V shed 2 bases and J shed 5 bases, with 19 bases lying between them. The CDR3 runs 17 residues. The CDR3 nucleotides are TGCGCCAGCAGCCAAATGGCAGGGACTTCGAATCACAATGAGCAGTTCTTC. Its protein product is CASSQMAGTSNHNEQFF.

This chain links TRBV30 with TRBJ2-1; 10 positions match TRBD2. The trim removed 3 bases at V and 6 bases at J, leaving 11 bases unmatched. Germline V gives CDR1 GTSNPN, CDR2 SVGIG (reference sequence). The CDR3 consists of 16 residues. For the CDR3, the DNA is TGTGCCTGGAGCGCCTTAGCGGGAGGTCAAGGCAATGAGCAGTTCTTC. It is translated as CAWSALAGGQGNEQFF.

This sequence joins TRBV19 and TRBJ1-4; D is ambiguous. CDR1 LNHDA and CDR2 SQIVND come from the germline V gene (reference sequence). This CDR3 region has 21 residues. V shed 6 bases and J shed 0 bases, with 29 bases lying between them. Here the CDR3 reads CASRMRASPSPSIATNEKLFF. The CDR3 DNA reads TGTGCCAGTAGGATGAGGGCCAGTCCATCCCCGTCAATTGCAACTAATGAAAAACTGTTTTTT.

The chain employs TRBV7-6 and TRBJ2-1; D not resolved. Trimming shortened V by 5 bases and J by 0 bases, and 17 bases separated the two germline ends. The germline V gene encodes CDR1 SGHVS and CDR2 FNYEAQ. This CDR3 region has 17 residues. Here the CDR3 DNA reads TGTGCCAGCAGCCACCTATCACAGTCGGGCTCCTACAATGAGCAGTTCTTC. Translating gives CASSHLSQSGSYNEQFF. Drawing the rest from reference TRBV7-6 and TRBJ2-1, the complete variable domain is GAGVSQSPRYKVTKRGQDVALRCDPISGHVSLYWYRQALGQGPEFLTYFNYEAQQDKSGLPNDRFSAERPEGSISTLTIQRTEQRDSAMYRCASSHLSQSGSYNEQFFGPGTRLTVL.

This rearrangement joins TRBV6-1 to TRBJ1-5; unclear D gene. The germline V gene has CDR1 MNHNS and CDR2 SASEGT. The CDR3 covers 13 residues. Trimming took 4 bases from V and 3 from J, leaving 7 bases between them. CDR3 bases: TGTGCCAGCAGTGTGGTGCTCAATCAGCCCCAGCATTTT. Translated: CASSVVLNQPQHF.

The rearrangement links TRBV30 to TRBJ2-7; D perhaps matches TRBD1 (6 bases). V shed 4 bases and J shed 2 bases, with 9 bases lying between them. The germline CDR1 and CDR2 sequences are GTSNPN and SVGIG (reference sequence). CDR3 length: 12 residues. The CDR3 DNA is TGTGCCTGGACCGGGACACCCTACGAGCAGTACTTC. Translating it yields CAWTGTPYEQYF.

This chain connects TRBV4-2 to TRBJ2-7, with TRBD2 matching over 10 bases. CDR3 length equals 15 residues. V was clipped by 0 bases and J by 6 bases; unmatched bases: 5. Germline V gives CDR1 LGHNA, CDR2 YNFKEQ. The CDR3 reads CASSQEVAGGSEQYF. In DNA, the CDR3 is TGTGCCAGCAGCCAAGAAGTAGCGGGAGGTTCCGAGCAGTACTTC.

The chain recombines TRBV19 with TRBJ2-7; no definite D call. The CDR3 runs to 16 residues. Between the trimmed V and J ends, which lost 3 bases and 2 bases, there was a span of 17 bases. Germline CDR1 is LNHDA and CDR2 is SQIVND (reference sequence). CDR3 loop: CASSIGRAAITYEQYF. In DNA form, the CDR3 reads TGTGCCAGTAGTATTGGGCGCGCAGCTATAACCTACGAGCAGTACTTC.

The chain carries TRBV5-1 and TRBJ1-5; D is unclear. There are 15 residues in the CDR3. The ends were cut back, 0 bases at V and 1 base at J, with 8 bases in the middle. Germline V gene lookup returns CDR1 SGHRS and CDR2 YFSETQ. CDR3 DNA: TGCGCCAGCAGCTTGGGCATTTTCAGCAATCAGCCCCAGCATTTT. Protein: CASSLGIFSNQPQHF.

The chain carries TRBV5-1 and TRBJ2-1; maybe TRBD2 (6 bases). The CDR3 extends over 15 amino acids. Germline CDR1 and CDR2: SGHRS and YFSETQ. Trimming pared 0 bases from V and 5 bases from J, leaving 12 bases between. The CDR3 sequence is CASSLAGGTHNEQFF. The CDR3 DNA sequence: TGCGCCAGCAGCTTGGCGGGCGGGACCCACAATGAGCAGTTCTTC.

This sequence joins TRBV7-2 and TRBJ2-1, with D possibly being TRBD2 (6 bases). Trimming shortened V by 1 base and J by 0 bases, and 10 bases separated the two germline ends. CDR3 length equals 16 residues. CDR1 and CDR2 from the germline V gene are SGHTA and FQGNSA. The CDR3 nucleotides are TGTGCCAGCAGCTTAGGCAGGGACTCCTCCTACAATGAGCAGTTCTTC. Its translation is CASSLGRDSSYNEQFF.

This clone was counted a single time. The chain employs TRBV30 and TRBJ1-5; tentatively, D is TRBD1 (5 bases). The CDR3 runs to 15 residues. Trimming pared 1 base from V and 3 bases from J, leaving 13 bases between. Per germline, CDR1 GTSNPN and CDR2 SVGIG (reference sequence). This chain's CDR3 is CAWSAGRQFNQPQHF. The CDR3, as DNA: TGTGCCTGGAGTGCGGGAAGACAGTTCAATCAGCCCCAGCATTTT.

In its sample, this clone was seen once. DNA for the CDR3: TGTGCCAGCAGTTCCGGGACCTTCTATGGCTACACCTTC. The encoded protein is CASSSGTFYGYTF. The chain joins TRBV6-6 to TRBJ1-2, with D possibly TRBD1 on 5 matching bases. V lost 4 bases and J lost 4, with 10 bases in between. CDR1 is MNHNY, CDR2 SVGAGI, per germline (reference sequence). The CDR3 totals 13 residues.